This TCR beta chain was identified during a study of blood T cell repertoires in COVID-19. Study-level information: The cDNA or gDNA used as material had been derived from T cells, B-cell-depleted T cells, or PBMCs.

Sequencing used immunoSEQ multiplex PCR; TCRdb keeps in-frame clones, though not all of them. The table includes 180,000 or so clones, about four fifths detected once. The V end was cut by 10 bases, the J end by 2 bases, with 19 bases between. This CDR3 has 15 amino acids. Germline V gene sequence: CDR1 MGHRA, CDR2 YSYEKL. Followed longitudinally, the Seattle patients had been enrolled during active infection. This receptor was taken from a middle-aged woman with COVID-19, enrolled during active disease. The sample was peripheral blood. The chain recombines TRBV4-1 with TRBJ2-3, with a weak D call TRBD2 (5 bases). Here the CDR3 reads CATSIRLLNTDTQYF. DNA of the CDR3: TGCGCCACTTCTATAAGACTACTTAACACAGATACGCAGTATTTT.